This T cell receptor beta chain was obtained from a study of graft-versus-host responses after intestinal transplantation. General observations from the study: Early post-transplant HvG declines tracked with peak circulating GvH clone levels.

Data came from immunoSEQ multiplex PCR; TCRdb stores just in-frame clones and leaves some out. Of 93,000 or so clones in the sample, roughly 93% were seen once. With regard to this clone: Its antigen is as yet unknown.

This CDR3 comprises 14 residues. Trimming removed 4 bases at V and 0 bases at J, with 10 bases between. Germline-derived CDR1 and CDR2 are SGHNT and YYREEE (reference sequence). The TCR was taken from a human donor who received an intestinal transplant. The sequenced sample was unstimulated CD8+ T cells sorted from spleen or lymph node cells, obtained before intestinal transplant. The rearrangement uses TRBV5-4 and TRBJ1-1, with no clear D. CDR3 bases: TGTGCCAGCAGCATCTCAACAGTGAACACTGAAGCTTTCTTT. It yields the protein CASSISTVNTEAFF.